This T cell receptor beta chain came from a study of cytomegalovirus exposure and HLA in healthy donors. The germline V gene has CDR1 MDHEN and CDR2 SYDVKM. Trimming took 2 bases from V and 4 from J; bases not matched to a gene: 4. The CDR3 length is 15 residues. TCRdb keeps only in-frame clones here, not all; method: immunoSEQ multiplex PCR. The table shows roughly 90,000 clones, with about 85% occurring only once. This sequence originates from a man aged 18 to 29 in good health and CMV-seropositive. What was sequenced was PBMCs. This chain uses TRBV28 with TRBJ1-5; 8 bases are a match to TRBD1. CDR3 loop: CASSLRTGNNQPQHF. CDR3 sequence (DNA): TGTGCCAGCAGTTTAAGGACAGGGAATAATCAGCCCCAGCATTTT.